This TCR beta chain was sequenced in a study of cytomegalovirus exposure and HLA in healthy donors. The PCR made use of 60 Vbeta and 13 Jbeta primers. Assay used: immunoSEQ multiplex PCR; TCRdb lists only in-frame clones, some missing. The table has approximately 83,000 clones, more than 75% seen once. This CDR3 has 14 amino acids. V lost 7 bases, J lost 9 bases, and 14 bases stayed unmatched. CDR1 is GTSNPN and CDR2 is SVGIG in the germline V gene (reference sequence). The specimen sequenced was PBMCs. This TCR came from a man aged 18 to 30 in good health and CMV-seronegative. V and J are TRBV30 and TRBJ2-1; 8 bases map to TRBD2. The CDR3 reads CASTGTSVTGEQFF. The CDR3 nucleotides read TGTGCCTCGACCGGGACTAGTGTTACGGGTGAGCAGTTCTTC. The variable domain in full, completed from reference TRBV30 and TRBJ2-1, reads SQTIHQWPATLVQPVGSPLSLECTVEGTSNPNLYWYRQAAGRGLQLLFYSVGIGQISSEVPQNLSASRPQDRQFILSSKKLLLSDSGFYLCASTGTSVTGEQFFGPGTRLTVL.